Detailed here is one T cell receptor beta chain. No cognate antigen has been identified for it. Base-call qualities are not available, and no considerably larger clone is one nucleotide away. High-throughput TCR beta sequencing profiled peripheral blood CD8+ and CD4+ T cells from healthy donors, Susac syndrome patients and multiple sclerosis patients. Healthy donors were included as age- and sex-matched controls. Bulk CD8+ and CD4+ T cells were purified by magnetic negative isolation, whereas CD8+ TEMRA cells were enriched by FACS. Blood was drawn into EDTA tubes, processed within 24 hours, and PBMCs were isolated by density gradient centrifugation. PBMCs intended for TCR sequencing were frozen in liquid nitrogen and were later thawed in a 37 degrees C water bath. Purity of sorted or isolated CD4+, CD8+ and CD8+ TEMRA cells was at least 90%. This specimen comes from a study of CD8 T cells in Susac syndrome (dated by TCRdb to the late 2010s). With regard to the full study: The study used repertoire sequencing to test whether antigen drove CD8+ T cell activation and differentiation in Susac syndrome.

RNA was extracted using the RNeasy kit, and roughly 0.45 to 1 ug of the RNA was reverse transcribed with random hexamers. The immunoSEQ multiplex PCR assay, which covers 54 Vbeta and 13 Jbeta segments, was used to amplify TCR beta CDR3 regions. Bias from PCR amplification was corrected by using a synthetic template baseline for primer optimization and for computational correction. In the paper's pipeline: Reads were annotated to V, D and J genes per IMGT and analyzed with immunoSEQ Analyzer, keeping only productive sequences. Clonality was calculated as one minus the Shannon entropy normalized by log2 of the number of productive unique sequences. For each patient and control, public and private clones were evaluated within the 100 most prevalent clones. Clones were defined as Susac-specific when absent from the healthy and MS cohorts, from 1,000 to 1,100 published viral clones and from other ImmuneACCESS disease sequences. TCRdb reran the public reads through fastp at Q25 and MiXCR, keeping productive beta chains. Merged by CDR3 protein, the rows form single entries marked with the most common genes and DNA. The V and J calls follow TCRdb's processing rather than the paper's. The sample yields some 120,000 distinct CDR3 sequences; 90% to 95% were counted once. The ten largest clones take up more than 0.095% of the sample.

General study outcomes and caveats: The TCR sequencing and HLA analysis was acknowledged to have included a relatively small number of individuals.

Sequenced input: CD4+ T cells from PBMCs. The TCR originated in a human donor in good health.

The CDR3 protein sequence reads: CASSQGLGVSDTQYF. The sequence in DNA is TGCGCCAGCAGCCAAGGTCTTGGAGTTTCAGATACGCAGTATTTT. The rearranged segments are TRBV4-1 and TRBJ2-3, with the D segment identity uncertain. V loses 1 base of germline sequence and J loses 4 bases, and the interval between the two ends is 12 bases. The germline V gene specifies MGHRA as CDR1 and YSYEKL as CDR2. The CDR3, from cysteine to phenylalanine, totals 15 residues. The entry retains the CDR3 DNA only, 45 bases that are in frame from base 1.